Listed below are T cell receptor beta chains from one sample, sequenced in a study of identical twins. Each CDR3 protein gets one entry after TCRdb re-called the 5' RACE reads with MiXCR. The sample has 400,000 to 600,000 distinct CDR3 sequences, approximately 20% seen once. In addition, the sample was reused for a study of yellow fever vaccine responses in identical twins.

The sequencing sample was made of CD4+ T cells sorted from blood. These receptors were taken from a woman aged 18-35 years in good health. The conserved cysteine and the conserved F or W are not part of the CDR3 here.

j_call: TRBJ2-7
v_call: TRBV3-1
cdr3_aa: ASSHDRLAGEHSPSYEQY

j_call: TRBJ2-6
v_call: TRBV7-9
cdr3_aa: ASSSGSSGANVLT

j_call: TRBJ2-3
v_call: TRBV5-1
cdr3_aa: ASSYGFTDTQY

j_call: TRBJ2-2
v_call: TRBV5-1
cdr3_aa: ASSLRLAGETGELF

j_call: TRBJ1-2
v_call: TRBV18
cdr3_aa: ASSPATEFNYGYT

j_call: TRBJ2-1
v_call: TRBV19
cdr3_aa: ASATGTGGIDEQF

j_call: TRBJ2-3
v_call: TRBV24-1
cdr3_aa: ATSDSQTYTDTQY

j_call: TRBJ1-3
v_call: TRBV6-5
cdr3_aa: ASSYGLNSVTVSGNTIY

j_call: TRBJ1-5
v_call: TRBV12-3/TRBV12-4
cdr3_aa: ASRSGTGHNQPQH

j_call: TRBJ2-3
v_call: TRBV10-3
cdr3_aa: AITAAGPGGTDTQY

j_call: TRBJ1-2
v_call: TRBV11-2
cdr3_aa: ASSAIVGGYGYT

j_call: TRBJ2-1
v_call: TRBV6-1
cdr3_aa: ASSPGWDRANNEQF

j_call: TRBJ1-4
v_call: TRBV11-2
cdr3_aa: ASSLAPSRVEKLF

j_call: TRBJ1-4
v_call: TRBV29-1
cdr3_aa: SACQGTTNEKLF

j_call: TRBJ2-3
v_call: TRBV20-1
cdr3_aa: SADRGDTQY